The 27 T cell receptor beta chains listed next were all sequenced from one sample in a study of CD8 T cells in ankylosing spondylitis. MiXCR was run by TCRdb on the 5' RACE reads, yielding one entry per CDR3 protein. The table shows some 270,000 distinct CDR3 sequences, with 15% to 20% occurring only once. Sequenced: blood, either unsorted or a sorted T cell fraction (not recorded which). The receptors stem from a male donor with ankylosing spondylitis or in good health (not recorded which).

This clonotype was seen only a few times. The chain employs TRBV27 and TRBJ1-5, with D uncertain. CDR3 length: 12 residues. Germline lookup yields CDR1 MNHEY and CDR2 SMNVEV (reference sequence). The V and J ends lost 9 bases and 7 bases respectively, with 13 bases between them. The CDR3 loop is CASGRVYQPQHF. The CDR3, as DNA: TGTGCCAGTGGGAGGGTCTACCAGCCCCAGCATTTT.

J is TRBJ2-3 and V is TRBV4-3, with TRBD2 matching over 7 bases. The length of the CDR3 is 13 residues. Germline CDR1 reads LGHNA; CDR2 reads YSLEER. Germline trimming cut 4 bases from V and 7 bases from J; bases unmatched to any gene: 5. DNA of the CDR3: TGCGCCAGCAGCCTAGCGGGCCTCCATACGCAGTATTTT. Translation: CASSLAGLHTQYF.

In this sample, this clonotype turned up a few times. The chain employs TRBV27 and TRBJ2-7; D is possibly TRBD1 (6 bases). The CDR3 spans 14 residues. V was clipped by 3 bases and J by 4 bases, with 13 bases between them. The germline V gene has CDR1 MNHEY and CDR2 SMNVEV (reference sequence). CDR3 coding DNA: TGTGCCAGCAGTTTCTCCGGGACAAAGTACGAGCAGTACTTC. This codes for CASSFSGTKYEQYF.

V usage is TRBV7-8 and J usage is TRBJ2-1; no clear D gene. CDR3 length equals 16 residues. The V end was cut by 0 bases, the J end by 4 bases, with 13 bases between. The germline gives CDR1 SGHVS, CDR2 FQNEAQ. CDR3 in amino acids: CASSLALGVWYNEQFF. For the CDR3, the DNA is TGTGCCAGCAGCTTAGCGCTTGGGGTTTGGTACAATGAGCAGTTCTTC. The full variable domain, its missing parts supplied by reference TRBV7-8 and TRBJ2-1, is GAGVSQSPRYKVAKRGQDVALRCDPISGHVSLFWYQQALGQGPEFLTYFQNEAQLDKSGLPSDRFFAERPEGSVSTLKIQRTQQEDSAVYLCASSLALGVWYNEQFFGPGTRLTVL.

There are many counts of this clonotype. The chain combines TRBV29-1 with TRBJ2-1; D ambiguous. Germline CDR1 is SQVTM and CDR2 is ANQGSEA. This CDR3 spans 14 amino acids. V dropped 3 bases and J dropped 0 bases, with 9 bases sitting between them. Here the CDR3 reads CSVEHPSSYNEQFF. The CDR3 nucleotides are TGCAGCGTTGAGCACCCGAGCTCCTACAATGAGCAGTTCTTC.

Here the CDR3 reads CASSQWTSGREETQYF. In nucleotides, the CDR3 is TGTGCCAGCAGCCAGTGGACTAGCGGGAGAGAAGAGACCCAGTACTTC. V gene TRBV7-2 combines with J gene TRBJ2-5; TRBD2 aligns across 13 bases. J lost 3 bases, V lost 5 bases, and 6 bases had no gene match. The CDR3 loop spans 16 amino acids. Germline CDR1 SGHTA, CDR2 FQGNSA.

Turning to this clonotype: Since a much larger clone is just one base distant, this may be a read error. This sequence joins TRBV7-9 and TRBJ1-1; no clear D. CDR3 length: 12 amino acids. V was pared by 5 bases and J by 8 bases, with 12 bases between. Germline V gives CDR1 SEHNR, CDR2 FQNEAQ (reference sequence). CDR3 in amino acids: CASSLLTEEAFF. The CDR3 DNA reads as TGTGCCAGCAGCCTCCTAACTGAGGAAGCTTTCTTT.

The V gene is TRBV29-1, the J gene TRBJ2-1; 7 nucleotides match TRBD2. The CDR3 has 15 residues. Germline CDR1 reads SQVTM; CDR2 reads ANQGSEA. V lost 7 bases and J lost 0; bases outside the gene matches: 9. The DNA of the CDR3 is TGCAGCGCCCGACTAGCCCTATACTCCTACAATGAGCAGTTCTTC. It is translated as CSARLALYSYNEQFF.

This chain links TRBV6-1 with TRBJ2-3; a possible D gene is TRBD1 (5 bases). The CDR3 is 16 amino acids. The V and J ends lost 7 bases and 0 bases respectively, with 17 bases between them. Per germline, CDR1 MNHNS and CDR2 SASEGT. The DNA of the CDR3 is TGTGCCAGCAACCCTTTGGGGCGTTTGAGCACAGATACGCAGTATTTT. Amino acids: CASNPLGRLSTDTQYF.

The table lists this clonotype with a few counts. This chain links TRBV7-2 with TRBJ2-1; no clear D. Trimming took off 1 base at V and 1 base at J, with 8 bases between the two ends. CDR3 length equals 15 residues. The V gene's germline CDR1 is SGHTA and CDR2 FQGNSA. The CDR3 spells CASSLVGQSYNEQFF. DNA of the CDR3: TGTGCCAGCAGCTTAGTAGGGCAGTCCTACAATGAGCAGTTCTTC.

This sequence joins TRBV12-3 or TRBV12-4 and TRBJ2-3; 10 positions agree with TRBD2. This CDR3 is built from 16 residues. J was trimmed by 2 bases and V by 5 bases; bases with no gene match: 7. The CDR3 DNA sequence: TGTGCCAGCAGTCCGGGGACTAGCGCGAACACAGATACGCAGTATTTT. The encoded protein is CASSPGTSANTDTQYF.

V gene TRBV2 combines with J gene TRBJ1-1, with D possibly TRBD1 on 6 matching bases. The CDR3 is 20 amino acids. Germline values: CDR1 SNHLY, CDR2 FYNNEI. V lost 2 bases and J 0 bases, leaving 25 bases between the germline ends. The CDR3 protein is CASSEIYRYRVEGVNTEAFF. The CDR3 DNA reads TGTGCCAGCAGTGAAATATACAGGTACAGGGTAGAAGGTGTGAACACTGAAGCTTTCTTT.

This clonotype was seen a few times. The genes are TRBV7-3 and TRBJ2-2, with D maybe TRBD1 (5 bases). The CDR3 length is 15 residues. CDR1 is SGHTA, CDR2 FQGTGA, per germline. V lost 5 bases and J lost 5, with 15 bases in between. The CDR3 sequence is CASSQGGAITGELFF. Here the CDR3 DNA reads TGTGCCAGCAGCCAGGGCGGAGCCATAACCGGGGAGCTGTTTTTT.

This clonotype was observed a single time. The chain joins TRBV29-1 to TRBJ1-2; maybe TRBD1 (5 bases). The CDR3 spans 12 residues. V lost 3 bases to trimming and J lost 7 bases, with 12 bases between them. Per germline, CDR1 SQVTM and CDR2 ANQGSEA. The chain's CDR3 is CSVDWEQGGYTF. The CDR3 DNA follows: TGCAGCGTTGATTGGGAGCAGGGTGGCTACACCTTC. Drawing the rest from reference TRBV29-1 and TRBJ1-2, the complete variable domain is SAVISQKPSRDICQRGTSLTIQCQVDSQVTMMFWYRQQPGQSLTLIATANQGSEATYESGFVIDKFPISRPNLTFSTLTVSNMSPEDSSIYLCSVDWEQGGYTFGSGTRLTVV.

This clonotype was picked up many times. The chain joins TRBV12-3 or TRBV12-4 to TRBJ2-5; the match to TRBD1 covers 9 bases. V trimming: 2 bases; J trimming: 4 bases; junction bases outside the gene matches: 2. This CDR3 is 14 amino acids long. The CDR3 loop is CASSLTGGRETQYF. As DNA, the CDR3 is TGTGCCAGCAGTTTAACAGGGGGCCGAGAGACCCAGTACTTC.

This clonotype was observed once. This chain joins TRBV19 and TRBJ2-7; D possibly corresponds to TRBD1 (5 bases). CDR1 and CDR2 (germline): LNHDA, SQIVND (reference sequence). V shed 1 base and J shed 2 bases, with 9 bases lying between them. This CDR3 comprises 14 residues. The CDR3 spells CASSIGQDTYEQYF. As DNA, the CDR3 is TGTGCCAGTAGTATAGGGCAGGACACCTACGAGCAGTACTTC.

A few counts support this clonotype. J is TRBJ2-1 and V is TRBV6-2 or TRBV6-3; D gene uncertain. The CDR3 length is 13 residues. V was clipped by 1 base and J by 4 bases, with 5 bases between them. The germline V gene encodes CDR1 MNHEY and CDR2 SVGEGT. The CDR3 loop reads CASSYYAYNEQFF. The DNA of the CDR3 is TGTGCCAGCAGTTACTACGCTTACAATGAGCAGTTCTTC.

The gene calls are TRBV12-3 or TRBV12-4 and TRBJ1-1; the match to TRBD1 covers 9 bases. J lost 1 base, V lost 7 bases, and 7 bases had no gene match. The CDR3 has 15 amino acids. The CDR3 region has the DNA TGTGCCAGCAACGCACAGGGGGCGCAGAACACTGAAGCTTTCTTT. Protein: CASNAQGAQNTEAFF.

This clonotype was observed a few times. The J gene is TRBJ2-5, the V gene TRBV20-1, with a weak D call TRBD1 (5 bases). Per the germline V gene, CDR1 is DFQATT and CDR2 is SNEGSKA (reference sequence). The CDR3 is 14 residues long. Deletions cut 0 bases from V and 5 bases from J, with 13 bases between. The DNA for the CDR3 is TGCAGTGCTAGAGACCGGACACAGTGGGAGACCCAGTACTTC. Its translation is CSARDRTQWETQYF.

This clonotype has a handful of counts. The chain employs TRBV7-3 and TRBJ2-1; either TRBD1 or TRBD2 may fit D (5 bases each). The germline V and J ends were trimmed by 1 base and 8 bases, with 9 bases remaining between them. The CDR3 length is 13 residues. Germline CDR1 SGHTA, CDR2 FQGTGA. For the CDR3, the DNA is TGTGCCAGCAGCTTAATCCGGGACGATGAGCAGTTCTTC. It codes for CASSLIRDDEQFF.

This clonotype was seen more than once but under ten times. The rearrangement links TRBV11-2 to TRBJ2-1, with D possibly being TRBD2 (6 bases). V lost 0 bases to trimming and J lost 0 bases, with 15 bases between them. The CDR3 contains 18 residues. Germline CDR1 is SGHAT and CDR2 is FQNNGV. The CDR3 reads CASSLDRLATSSYNEQFF. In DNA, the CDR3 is TGTGCCAGCAGCTTAGATCGTCTAGCGACCAGCTCCTACAATGAGCAGTTCTTC.

The CDR3 DNA follows: TGCGCCAGCAGCCTCGGGCGGACAGCAGCCAAAAACATTCAGTACTTC. Amino acids: CASSLGRTAAKNIQYF. The chain is built from TRBV4-1 and TRBJ2-4; perhaps TRBD1 as D (6 bases). This CDR3 is 16 amino acids long. Germline V lookup: CDR1 MGHRA, CDR2 YSYEKL. V lost 4 bases to trimming and J lost 0 bases, with 13 bases between them.

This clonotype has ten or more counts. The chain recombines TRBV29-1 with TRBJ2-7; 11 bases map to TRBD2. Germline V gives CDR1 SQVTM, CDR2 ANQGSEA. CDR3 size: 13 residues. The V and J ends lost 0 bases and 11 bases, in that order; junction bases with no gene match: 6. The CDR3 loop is CSVEDWASGRKYF. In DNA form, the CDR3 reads TGCAGCGTTGAAGACTGGGCTAGCGGGAGGAAGTACTTC.

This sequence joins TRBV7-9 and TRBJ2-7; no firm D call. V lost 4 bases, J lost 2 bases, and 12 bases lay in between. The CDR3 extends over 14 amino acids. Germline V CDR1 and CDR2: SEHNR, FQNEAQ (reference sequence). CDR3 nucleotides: TGTGCCAGCAGCTACTCCGCGGCCCCCTACGAGCAGTACTTC. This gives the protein CASSYSAAPYEQYF.

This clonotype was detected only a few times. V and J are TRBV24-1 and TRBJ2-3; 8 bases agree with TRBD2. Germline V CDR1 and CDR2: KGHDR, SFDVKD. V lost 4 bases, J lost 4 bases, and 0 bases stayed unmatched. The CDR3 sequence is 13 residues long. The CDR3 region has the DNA TGTGCCACCAGTGAAGCGGGAGCAGATACGCAGTATTTT. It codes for CATSEAGADTQYF.

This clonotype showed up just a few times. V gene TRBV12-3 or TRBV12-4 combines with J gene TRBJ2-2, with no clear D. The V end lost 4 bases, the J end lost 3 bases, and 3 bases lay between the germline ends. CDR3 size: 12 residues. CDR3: CASSSDTGELFF. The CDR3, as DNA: TGTGCCAGCAGTTCCGACACCGGGGAGCTGTTTTTT.

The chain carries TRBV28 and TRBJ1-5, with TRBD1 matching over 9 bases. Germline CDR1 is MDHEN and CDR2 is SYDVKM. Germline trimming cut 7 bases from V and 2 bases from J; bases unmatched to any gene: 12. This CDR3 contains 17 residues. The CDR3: CASKRFTGGAGNQPQHF. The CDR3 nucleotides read TGTGCCAGCAAAAGATTTACAGGGGGCGCGGGCAATCAGCCCCAGCATTTT.